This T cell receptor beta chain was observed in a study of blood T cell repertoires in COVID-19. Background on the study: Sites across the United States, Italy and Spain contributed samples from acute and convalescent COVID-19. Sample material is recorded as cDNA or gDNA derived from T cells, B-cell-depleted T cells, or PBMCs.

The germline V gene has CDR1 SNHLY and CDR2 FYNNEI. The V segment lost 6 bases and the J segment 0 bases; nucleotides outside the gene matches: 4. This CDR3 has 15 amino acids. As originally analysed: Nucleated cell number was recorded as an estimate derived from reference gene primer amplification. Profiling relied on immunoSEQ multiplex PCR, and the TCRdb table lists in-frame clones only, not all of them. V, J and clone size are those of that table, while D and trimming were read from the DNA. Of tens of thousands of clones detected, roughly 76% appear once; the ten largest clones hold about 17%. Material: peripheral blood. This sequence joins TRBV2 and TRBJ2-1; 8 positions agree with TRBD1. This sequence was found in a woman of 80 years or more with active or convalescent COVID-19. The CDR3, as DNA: TGTGCCAGCAGGATCGGGACAGGCTCCTACAATGAGCAGTTCTTC. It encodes CASRIGTGSYNEQFF.